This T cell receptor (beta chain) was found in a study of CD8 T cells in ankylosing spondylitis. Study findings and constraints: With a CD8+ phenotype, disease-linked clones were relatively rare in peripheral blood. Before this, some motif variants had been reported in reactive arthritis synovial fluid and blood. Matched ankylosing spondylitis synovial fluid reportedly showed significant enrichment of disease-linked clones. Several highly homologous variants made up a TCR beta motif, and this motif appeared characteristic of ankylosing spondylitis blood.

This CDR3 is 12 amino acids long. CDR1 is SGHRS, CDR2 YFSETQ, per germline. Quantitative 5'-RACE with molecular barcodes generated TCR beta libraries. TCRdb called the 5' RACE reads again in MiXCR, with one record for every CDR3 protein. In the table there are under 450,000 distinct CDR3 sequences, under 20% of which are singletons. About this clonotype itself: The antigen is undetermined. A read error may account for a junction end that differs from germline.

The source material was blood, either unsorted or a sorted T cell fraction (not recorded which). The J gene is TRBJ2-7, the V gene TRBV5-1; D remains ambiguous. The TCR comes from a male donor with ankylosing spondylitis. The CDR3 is CASSSESARLSF. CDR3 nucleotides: TGCGCCAGCAGCTCCGAATCGGCCAGGCTATCTTTC.